This T cell receptor beta chain was observed in a study of blood T cells in healthy people across ages. A sample-barcoded 5' primer and a J-beta primer mix were used in a second PCR of about 7 to 12 cycles. Every molecule of cDNA carried a tag from a template-switch adaptor with 12 random nucleotides. TCRdb re-analysed the 5' RACE reads in MiXCR, keeping a single row per CDR3 protein. This table holds around 1,600,000 distinct CDR3 sequences, roughly 43% found once. The germline V and J ends were trimmed by 2 bases and 0 bases, with 10 bases remaining between them. The CDR3 loop spans 16 amino acids. Germline CDR1 KGHDR, CDR2 SFDVKD.

The chain joins TRBV24-1 to TRBJ2-1; weak D call: TRBD1 (6 bases). Sequencing was done on a sample of blood. The clonotype was recovered from a woman aged 18-29 years in good health. The DNA for the CDR3 is TGTGCCACCAGTGATTCCAGGGGCTACTCCTACAATGAGCAGTTCTTC. Translated: CATSDSRGYSYNEQFF.